The present TCR beta chain was sequenced within a study of blood T cell repertoires in COVID-19. Study in general: PBMCs, B-cell-depleted T cells, or T cells were the source of the cDNA or gDNA that made up the material.

Using immunoSEQ multiplex PCR, the repertoire was profiled, and TCRdb retains in-frame clones only, with some absent. Of tens of thousands of clones listed, around 84% are singletons. This clone has only a few counts. Sequences were obtained from peripheral blood. This sequence was found in an elderly man with active COVID-19.

The DNA of the CDR3 is TGTGCCTGGAGCGGACTGTACGAGCAGTACTTC. Its translation is CAWSGLYEQYF. The chain links TRBV30 to TRBJ2-7; maybe TRBD2 (5 bases). V lost 3 bases and J lost 4, with 7 bases in between. The CDR3 consists of 11 residues. The germline V gene has CDR1 GTSNPN and CDR2 SVGIG (reference sequence).